This T cell receptor beta chain originates from a study of shared clonotypes between healthy human individuals. Only in-frame clones appear in the TCRdb table, and some are missing; sequencing was by immunoSEQ multiplex PCR. The sample has 950,000 to 1,100,000 clones; 65% to 75% are singletons. The sequenced material came from memory CD4+ T cells sorted from blood. The subset: CD45RA-negative fraction. The source is a man younger than 35 in good health.

The CDR3, as DNA: TGTGCCAGCAGTTACTCGGCCGGGGGCGGTGAAAAACTGTTTTTT. It specifies CASSYSAGGGEKLFF. The rearrangement joins TRBV6-5 to TRBJ1-4; D is possibly TRBD1 (6 bases). This CDR3 region has 15 residues. Trimming stripped 0 bases from V and 7 bases from J, with 12 bases between. CDR1 is MNHEY and CDR2 is SVGAGI in the germline V gene.